These 13 T cell receptor beta chains originate from one sample sequenced in a study of immune evolution from preneoplasia to lung adenocarcinoma. Sequenced by immunoSEQ multiplex PCR; TCRdb stores in-frame clones only, minus some. The sample lists about 21,000 clones, around 75% seen once, with roughly 5.5% in the top ten. Material for sequencing was FFPE invasive lung adenocarcinoma tissue. All receptors come from a person between 55 and 70 years old with lung adenocarcinoma.

J is TRBJ2-1 and V is TRBV10-2; 11 nucleotides agree with TRBD1. Germline CDR1 WSHSY, CDR2 SAAADI. The V gene end was trimmed by 8 bases and the J gene end by 6 bases; junction bases not matched to a gene: 12. The CDR3 length is 16 residues. The CDR3 reads CASRVAGTGGSNEQFF. DNA for the CDR3: TGCGCCAGCCGAGTGGCCGGGACAGGGGGAAGCAATGAGCAGTTCTTC.

The J gene is TRBJ1-2, the V gene TRBV6-1, with TRBD1 as a possible D gene (5 bases). V lost 9 bases and J 3 bases, leaving 11 bases between the germline ends. The CDR3 sequence is 12 residues long. Germline CDR1 and CDR2: MNHNS and SASEGT. CDR3 residues: CASDSVYYGYTF. The CDR3 DNA follows: TGTGCCAGTGACAGTGTTTACTATGGCTACACCTTC.

V and J are TRBV5-1 and TRBJ2-3; D is possibly TRBD2 (6 bases). CDR1 and CDR2 from the germline V gene are SGHRS and YFSETQ. The CDR3 spans 16 residues. V gave up 4 bases and J gave up 2 bases, with 17 bases separating them. CDR3 protein: CASSTGTDTSTDTQYF. CDR3 coding DNA: TGCGCCAGCAGCACGGGGACTGACACATCCACAGATACGCAGTATTTT.

The V and J genes are TRBV6-1 and TRBJ2-7; unclear D gene. Germline CDR1 reads MNHNS; CDR2 reads SASEGT. The CDR3 runs to 12 residues. V lost 7 bases and J lost 4, with 11 bases in between. The CDR3 here is CASTTDLYEQYF. The DNA of the CDR3 is TGTGCCAGCACAACGGACCTTTACGAGCAGTACTTC.

This rearrangement joins TRBV29-1 to TRBJ2-2; TRBD2 might be the D (6 bases). The CDR3 extends over 14 amino acids. Germline CDR1 reads SQVTM; CDR2 reads ANQGSEA. The V end was cut by 7 bases, the J end by 0 bases, with 12 bases between. In nucleotides, the CDR3 is TGCAGCGCGCGGGGACCGTCGAACACCGGGGAGCTGTTTTTT. It encodes CSARGPSNTGELFF.

V gene TRBV5-1 combines with J gene TRBJ2-7, with a tentative D call TRBD2 (6 bases). The germline gives CDR1 SGHRS, CDR2 YFSETQ. Trimming stripped 6 bases from V and 5 bases from J, with 15 bases between. The CDR3 extends over 13 amino acids. The CDR3 here is CASKPQAGHEQYF. The CDR3 DNA reads as TGCGCCAGCAAACCCCAAGCGGGCCACGAGCAGTACTTC.

This clone was detected once. The chain combines TRBV7-2 with TRBJ2-1; perhaps TRBD2 as D (6 bases). Germline lookup yields CDR1 SGHTA and CDR2 FQGNSA. The CDR3 is made up of 14 amino acids. Trimming stripped 1 base from V and 10 bases from J, with 14 bases between. The CDR3 is CASSLGRDRSEQFF. The CDR3 DNA is TGTGCCAGCAGCTTAGGGCGGGATAGGAGCGAGCAGTTCTTC.

This chain uses TRBV5-1 with TRBJ1-5, with D perhaps matching TRBD1 (5 bases). Germline V gene sequence: CDR1 SGHRS, CDR2 YFSETQ. Trimming removed 3 bases at V and 7 bases at J, with 11 bases between. CDR3 length: 13 amino acids. CDR3 in DNA: TGCGCCAGCAGCTCGGGACCCGGGCAGCCCCAGCATTTT. This translates into CASSSGPGQPQHF.

This chain uses TRBV2 with TRBJ2-7, with TRBD2 matching 9 bases. The V segment lost 4 bases and the J segment 1 base; nucleotides outside the gene matches: 5. Germline-derived CDR1 and CDR2 are SNHLY and FYNNEI. The length of the CDR3 is 15 residues. For the CDR3, the DNA is TGTGCCAGCAGTGGGTCTAGCGGGACTTCCTACGAGCAGTACTTC. Protein: CASSGSSGTSYEQYF.

The genes are TRBV5-4 and TRBJ2-1, with 7 nucleotides matching TRBD1. Germline V CDR1 and CDR2: SGHNT, YYREEE (reference sequence). After removal of 0 bases from V and 0 bases from J, the junction contained 0 bases not matched to a gene. CDR3 length: 15 amino acids. The CDR3 DNA reads TGTGCCAGCAGCTTGGACAGGGGCTCCTACAATGAGCAGTTCTTC. Its protein is CASSLDRGSYNEQFF.

V gene TRBV27 combines with J gene TRBJ2-2; maybe TRBD1 (6 bases). V lost 8 bases and J 8 bases, leaving 21 bases between the germline ends. This CDR3 region has 15 residues. Germline V lookup: CDR1 MNHEY, CDR2 SMNVEV (reference sequence). CDR3 region: CASRPRDIATGELFF. CDR3 in DNA: TGTGCCAGCCGCCCCAGGGACATCGCGACTGGGGAGCTGTTTTTT.

The CDR3 DNA reads as TGCGCCAGCAGCCCAGGACATAGGGACACGGTCTACGAGCAGTACTTC. It yields the protein CASSPGHRDTVYEQYF. The genes are TRBV5-1 and TRBJ2-7; possible D gene TRBD1, 6 bases. Germline V CDR1 and CDR2: SGHRS, YFSETQ. Trimming shortened V by 4 bases and J by 3 bases, and 20 bases separated the two germline ends. The CDR3 runs 16 residues.

This clone was seen once. The rearrangement links TRBV19 to TRBJ2-7; 9 bases are shared with TRBD2. This CDR3 is 12 amino acids long. V lost 4 bases, J lost 5 bases, and 0 bases stayed unmatched. CDR1 is LNHDA and CDR2 is SQIVND in the germline V gene (reference sequence). CDR3 sequence: CASSTSGDEQYF. The DNA for the CDR3 is TGTGCCAGTAGTACTAGCGGGGACGAGCAGTACTTC.